The 2 T cell receptor beta chains below were found in one sample sequenced in a study of T cell responses to AZD1222 COVID-19 vaccine. Method: immunoSEQ multiplex PCR; TCRdb's copy keeps in-frame clones and lacks some. The table has nearly 90,000 clones, approximately 90% seen once; the top ten hold 5% to 6%. Sequenced material: peripheral blood, taken 28 days after the second AZD1222 dose. These receptors came from an adult who received the AZD1222 COVID-19 vaccine.

This clone was detected once. The V gene is TRBV7-9, the J gene TRBJ1-4, with 10 bases fitting TRBD1. This CDR3 comprises 16 residues. Unmatched junction bases numbered 7, after V lost 5 bases and J lost 4 bases. Germline lookup yields CDR1 SEHNR and CDR2 FQNEAQ (reference sequence). The CDR3 reads CASSPGTGVDNEKLFF. The CDR3 DNA follows: TGTGCCAGCAGCCCGGGGACAGGGGTTGATAATGAAAAACTGTTTTTT.

The rearrangement uses TRBV6-2 or TRBV6-3 and TRBJ2-7; TRBD2 is a possible D gene (5 bases). The CDR3 is 16 amino acids. Trimming removed 0 bases at V and 4 bases at J, with 16 bases between. Germline values: CDR1 MNHEY, CDR2 SVGEGT. The CDR3 DNA reads as TGTGCCAGCAGTTACTCAGGATCGGTCCGAGGGTACGAGCAGTACTTC. The encoded protein is CASSYSGSVRGYEQYF.